This TCR beta chain was recovered during a study of blood T cells in healthy people across ages. Combining a sample-barcoded 5' primer with a J-beta primer mix, a second PCR ran for about 7 to 11 cycles. Each CDR3 protein is one row after TCRdb ran MiXCR on the 5' RACE reads. The table has approximately 780,000 distinct CDR3 sequences, about 26% seen once. Notes on this clonotype: A read error may produce the germline difference seen at one junction end.

The CDR3 is made up of 14 amino acids. CDR1 DFQATT and CDR2 SNEGSKA come from the germline V gene (reference sequence). These same records also appear under a second study, on T cells of mothers and their children.

The sample consisted of blood. This TCR was sampled from a boy younger than 18 in good health. The rearrangement joins TRBV20-1 to TRBJ2-3; TRBD2 matches 9 bases. CDR3 region: CGARGGGGTDTQYF. Written as DNA, the CDR3 is TGCGGTGCAAGAGGCGGGGGGGGCACAGATACGCAGTATTTT.